This T cell receptor (beta chain) was documented in a study of T cell repertoires in cytomegalovirus infection. There are many counts of this clonotype. This CDR3 is built from 14 residues. The germline gives CDR1 SEHNR, CDR2 FQNEAQ (reference sequence). V lost 5 bases and J lost 5, with 16 bases in between. One entry per CDR3 protein results from TCRdb running MiXCR on the reads. The sample contains about 320,000 distinct CDR3 sequences, over 7.5% of which appear only once. The rearrangement links TRBV7-9 to TRBJ2-7, with D perhaps matching TRBD1 (6 bases). Sample: PBMCs. The clonotype comes from a human donor in good health (CMV status not recorded). Some clones in this sample may be carry-over from other donors' samples. The chain's CDR3 is CASSKKGKGDEQYF. The CDR3 DNA sequence: TGTGCCAGCAGCAAAAAAGGGAAGGGGGACGAGCAGTACTTC.